Listed here are 25 T cell receptor beta chains from one sample, sequenced in a study of T cell clusters in autoimmune cytopenias. Each sample's input was approximately 270 ng genomic DNA, approximately 37,500 genome equivalents. Multiplex touch-down PCR amplified TRB using TRB-A and TRB-B pools in one tube. TCRdb re-called the multiplex PCR reads; one entry per CDR3 protein, DNA not given. The repertoire table contains 5,500 to 7,500 distinct CDR3 sequences. Another study also made use of these data, one on T cell repertoires in aging, cancer and after chemotherapy.

The sample comprised peripheral blood. All receptors come from a human donor in good health.

By frequency, this clonotype is medium-sized (0.01 to 0.1%). The V and J genes are TRBV19 and TRBJ2-1; the TRBD2 assignment by TCRdb is unverifiable without DNA. Germline V gives CDR1 LNHDA, CDR2 SQIVND (reference sequence). This CDR3 is 15 amino acids long. The CDR3 region is CASRSSGGLHNEQFF. The full variable domain, in which reference TRBV19 and TRBJ2-1 provide the parts outside the CDR3, is DGGITQSPKYLFRKEGQNVTLSCEQNLNHDAMYWYRQDPGQGLRLIYYSQIVNDFQKGDIAEGYSVSREKKESFPLTVTSAQKNPTAFYLCASRSSGGLHNEQFFGPGTRLTVL.

V usage is TRBV27 and J usage is TRBJ2-5. Germline assignment: CDR1 MNHEY and CDR2 SMNVEV (reference sequence). The CDR3 sequence is 13 residues long. The CDR3 here is CASSLNPRETQYF.

V and J are TRBV5-1 and TRBJ2-7; the TRBD2 assignment by TCRdb is unverifiable without DNA. The CDR3 has 16 amino acids. Germline CDR1 reads SGHRS; CDR2 reads YFSETQ. This chain's CDR3 is CASRTSGRIPTYEQYF.

This sequence joins TRBV27 and TRBJ2-1; the TCRdb D gene call, TRBD2, has no DNA to confirm it. Germline V gives CDR1 MNHEY, CDR2 SMNVEV (reference sequence). This CDR3 spans 14 amino acids. The CDR3 loop is CASRSGGAANEQFF.

V gene TRBV10-3 combines with J gene TRBJ2-1; TCRdb's D gene call, TRBD1, goes unchecked for lack of DNA. CDR1 ENHRY and CDR2 SYGVKD come from the germline V gene. CDR3 length: 12 residues. The chain's CDR3 is CAIQAPGNEQFF.

This clonotype shows up as medium-sized by frequency. The chain uses TRBV18 and TRBJ2-2; TCRdb indicates TRBD1, and absent DNA this call remains unverified. The CDR3 covers 16 residues. Germline V gene data show CDR1 as KGHSH and CDR2 as LQKENI. CDR3 protein: CASSPLGAANTGELFF.

The rearrangement uses TRBV7-9 and TRBJ1-5. Germline CDR1 SEHNR, CDR2 FQNEAQ (reference sequence). This CDR3 has 13 residues. Here the CDR3 reads CASSLARGQPQHF.

This chain connects TRBV5-1 to TRBJ2-2. The CDR3 length is 15 residues. Germline V gene sequence: CDR1 SGHRS, CDR2 YFSETQ. CDR3 residues: CASTPGLASTGELFF.

CDR3 sequence: CASSYDLNTEAFF. J is TRBJ1-1 and V is TRBV7-9. The CDR3 consists of 13 residues. The V gene's germline CDR1 is SEHNR and CDR2 FQNEAQ (reference sequence). Filled out from reference TRBV7-9 and TRBJ1-1, the complete variable domain reads DTGVSQNPRHKITKRGQNVTFRCDPISEHNRLYWYRQTLGQGPEFLTYFQNEAQLEKSRLLSDRFSAERPKGSFSTLEIQRTEQGDSAMYLCASSYDLNTEAFFGQGTRLTVV.

This chain connects TRBV6-5 to TRBJ1-3. Germline values: CDR1 MNHEY, CDR2 SVGAGI. The CDR3 runs 15 residues. The CDR3 region is CASSYSQGTGNTIYF.

The V call is TRBV7-2, the J call TRBJ2-7; TCRdb indicates TRBD2, and absent DNA this call remains unverified. The CDR3 totals 14 residues. The V gene's germline CDR1 is SGHTA and CDR2 FQGNSA. CDR3 residues: CASTRSGTTYEQYF.

This clonotype counts as medium-sized (0.01 to 0.1%) by frequency. The chain carries TRBV6-1 and TRBJ1-1. The CDR3 runs to 12 residues. Germline V gives CDR1 MNHNS, CDR2 SASEGT. The CDR3 loop reads CASSPIGLEAFF.

This clonotype is identified as medium-sized from frequency. The V call is TRBV6-6, the J call TRBJ2-7. This CDR3 is 11 amino acids long. CDR1 is MNHNY and CDR2 is SVGAGI in the germline V gene (reference sequence). CDR3 in amino acids: CASSWVDEQYF.

The J gene is TRBJ2-1, the V gene TRBV4-3; TCRdb picks TRBD2, but there is no DNA to check that call. Germline V gene sequence: CDR1 LGHNA, CDR2 YSLEER. The CDR3 covers 15 residues. The CDR3 spells CASSQILAGNNEQFF.

The chain employs TRBV29-1 and TRBJ1-5; TCRdb's D call, TRBD1, is unchecked because there is no DNA. The CDR3 runs 15 residues. Per germline, CDR1 SQVTM and CDR2 ANQGSEA. The chain's CDR3 is CSVSGTGAGNQPQHF.

The V call is TRBV7-2, the J call TRBJ2-7; the D call of TRBD1 rests on TCRdb alone, since no DNA is present to check it. CDR3 length equals 15 residues. CDR1 is SGHTA and CDR2 is FQGNSA in the germline V gene. The CDR3 loop is CASSLTRDRAYEQYF.

This clonotype is deemed medium-sized by its frequency. V and J are TRBV6-6 and TRBJ1-1; TCRdb outputs TRBD1, but without DNA this stays unchecked. CDR1 and CDR2 (germline): MNHNY, SVGAGI (reference sequence). The CDR3 spans 14 residues. CDR3: CASSYSPGDTEAFF.

Judged by frequency, this clonotype is medium-sized. The genes are TRBV18 and TRBJ2-2; TCRdb selects TRBD2, and the lack of DNA leaves this call unchecked. In germline, CDR1 is KGHSH, CDR2 LQKENI. This CDR3 contains 17 residues. The CDR3 here is CASSPLFSGSNTGELFF.

The chain links TRBV4-2 to TRBJ2-1; with no DNA, the TCRdb D assignment of TRBD2 cannot be verified. Germline lookup yields CDR1 LGHNA and CDR2 YNFKEQ. This CDR3 is built from 12 residues. The CDR3 loop reads CASSQERDKQFF.

The chain couples TRBV20-1 to TRBJ2-4; TCRdb selects TRBD2, and the lack of DNA leaves this call unchecked. This CDR3 is built from 12 residues. Germline CDR1 and CDR2: DFQATT and SNEGSKA (reference sequence). This CDR3 is CSAKVSENIQYF.

By frequency, this clonotype registers medium-sized. This rearrangement joins TRBV5-5 to TRBJ2-6; the D call of TRBD1 rests on TCRdb alone, since no DNA is present to check it. The germline gives CDR1 SGHKS, CDR2 YYEKEE (reference sequence). The CDR3 is 17 amino acids. The CDR3 is CASSFYHRAGGANVLTF.

This clonotype shows up as medium-sized by frequency. The V and J genes are TRBV27 and TRBJ1-1; TCRdb reports TRBD1, a call that lacks DNA to check it against. The CDR3 has 13 residues. From germline, CDR1 is MNHEY and CDR2 SMNVEV (reference sequence). The CDR3 protein is CASSSQPGGRAFF.

This rearrangement joins TRBV10-3 to TRBJ1-4; TCRdb calls TRBD1, which cannot be checked without DNA. The CDR3 contains 13 residues. Germline V gives CDR1 ENHRY, CDR2 SYGVKD. CDR3 amino acids: CAISEQGSEKLFF.

In terms of frequency, this clonotype is medium-sized. The J gene is TRBJ2-3, the V gene TRBV6-5; TCRdb designates TRBD2, a call that cannot be tested without DNA. The CDR3 sequence is 15 residues long. Germline V gene sequence: CDR1 MNHEY, CDR2 SVGAGI. The CDR3 here is CASSGRGGRSDTQYF.

In terms of frequency, this clonotype is medium-sized. V usage is TRBV5-4 and J usage is TRBJ1-3. Per germline, CDR1 SGHNT and CDR2 YYREEE (reference sequence). This CDR3 contains 16 residues. CDR3 region: CASSSDGSVSGNTIYF.